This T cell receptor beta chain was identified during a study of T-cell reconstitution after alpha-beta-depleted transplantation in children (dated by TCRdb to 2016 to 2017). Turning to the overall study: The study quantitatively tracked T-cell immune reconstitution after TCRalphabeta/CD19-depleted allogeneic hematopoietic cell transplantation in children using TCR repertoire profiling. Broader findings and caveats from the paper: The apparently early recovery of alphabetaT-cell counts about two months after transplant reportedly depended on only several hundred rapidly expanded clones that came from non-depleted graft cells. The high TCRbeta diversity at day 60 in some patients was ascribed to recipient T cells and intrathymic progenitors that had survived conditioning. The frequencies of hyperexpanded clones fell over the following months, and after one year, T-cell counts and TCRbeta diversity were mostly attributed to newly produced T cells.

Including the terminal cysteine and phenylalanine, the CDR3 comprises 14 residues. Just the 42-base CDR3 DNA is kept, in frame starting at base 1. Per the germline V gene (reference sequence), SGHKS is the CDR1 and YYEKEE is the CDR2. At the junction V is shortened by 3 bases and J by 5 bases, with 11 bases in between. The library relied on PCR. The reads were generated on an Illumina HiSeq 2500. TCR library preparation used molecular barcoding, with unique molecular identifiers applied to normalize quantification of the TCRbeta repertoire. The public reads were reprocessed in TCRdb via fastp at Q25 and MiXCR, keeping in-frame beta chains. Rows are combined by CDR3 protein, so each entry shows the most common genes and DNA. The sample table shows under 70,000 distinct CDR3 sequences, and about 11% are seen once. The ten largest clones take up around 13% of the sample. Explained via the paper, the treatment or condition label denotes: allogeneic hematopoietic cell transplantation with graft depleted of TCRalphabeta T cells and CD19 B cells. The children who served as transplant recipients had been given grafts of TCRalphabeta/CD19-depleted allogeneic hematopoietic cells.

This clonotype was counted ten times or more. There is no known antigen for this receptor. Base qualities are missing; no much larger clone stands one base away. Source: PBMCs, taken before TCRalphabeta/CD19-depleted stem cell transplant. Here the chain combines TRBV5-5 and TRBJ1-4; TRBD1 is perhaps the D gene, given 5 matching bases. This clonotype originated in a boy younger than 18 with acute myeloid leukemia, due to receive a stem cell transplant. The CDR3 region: CASSSGTLNEKLFF. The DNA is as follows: TGTGCCAGCAGCTCCGGGACGTTGAATGAAAAACTGTTTTTT.